Listed below are T cell receptor beta chains from one sample, sequenced in a study of control samples from healthy donors and cancer patients. Repertoires were generated with immunoSEQ multiplex PCR, while TCRdb's copy carries only in-frame clones and drops some. The profile shows roughly 59,000 clones, 80% to 95% of them singletons. The sample taken for sequencing was PBMCs. These receptors all stem from a man aged 40-49 years with colorectal cancer. Both conserved end residues are part of each CDR3. A D gene is named only where the DNA matches it firmly.

v_call	j_call	d_call	cdr3_nt	cdr3_aa
TRBV3-1/TRBV3-2	TRBJ1-2	.	TGTGCCAGCAGCGAGGGATTTTCTAACTATGGCTACACCTTC	CASSEGFSNYGYTF
TRBV18	TRBJ1-3	.	TGTGCCAGCTCACCCCTGGACGCCGGGGCAAGGACCATATATTTT	CASSPLDAGARTIYF
TRBV27	TRBJ2-1	TRBD2	TGTGCCAGCAGCGCCGGGACTAACGTCAATGAGCAGTTCTTC	CASSAGTNVNEQFF
TRBV5-6	TRBJ1-2	TRBD1	TGTGCCAGCGAGGGACAGGGGAACTATGGCTACACCTTC	CASEGQGNYGYTF
TRBV29-1	TRBJ2-1	.	TGCAGCGGGCGGGGCATCACCAACTCGGGCTCCTACAATGAGCAGTTCTTC	CSGRGITNSGSYNEQFF
TRBV7-8	TRBJ1-1	.	TGTGCCAGCAGCTTAGGGGGGGCAGGGACTGAAGCTTTCTTT	CASSLGGAGTEAFF
TRBV3-1/TRBV3-2	TRBJ1-1	.	TGTGCCAGCAGCGTCGGATCACAGGGCACTGAAGCTTTCTTT	CASSVGSQGTEAFF
TRBV7-3	TRBJ2-3	.	TGTGCCAGCAGCTTAACGGGAACCAACACAGATACGCAGTATTTT	CASSLTGTNTDTQYF
TRBV3-1/TRBV3-2	TRBJ2-7	.	TGTGCCAGCAGCCAAGCCAGCAGCCAGTACTTC	CASSQASSQYF
TRBV7-8	TRBJ1-1	.	TGTGCCAGCAGCCAAATGCGTGAAGCTTTCTTT	CASSQMREAFF
TRBV2	TRBJ2-2	.	TGTGCCAGCAAGCAGGCTCTTACTCAATCCGGGGAGCTGTTTTTT	CASKQALTQSGELFF
TRBV6-6	TRBJ2-1	TRBD2	TGTGCCAGCAGTTACCGTGGGAGCGGGGGCAATGAGCAGTTCTTC	CASSYRGSGGNEQFF